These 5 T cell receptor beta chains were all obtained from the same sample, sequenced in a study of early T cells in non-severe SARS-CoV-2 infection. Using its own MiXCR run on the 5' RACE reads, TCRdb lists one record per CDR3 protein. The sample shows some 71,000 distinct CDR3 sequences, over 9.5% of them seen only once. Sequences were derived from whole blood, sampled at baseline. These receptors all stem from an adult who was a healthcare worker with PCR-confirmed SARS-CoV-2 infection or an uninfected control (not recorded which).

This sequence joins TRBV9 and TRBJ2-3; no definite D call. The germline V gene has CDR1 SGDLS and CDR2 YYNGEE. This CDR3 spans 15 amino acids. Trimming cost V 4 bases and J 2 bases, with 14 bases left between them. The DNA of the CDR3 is TGTGCCAGCAGCATAGGGCCGCTATACACAGATACGCAGTATTTT. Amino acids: CASSIGPLYTDTQYF. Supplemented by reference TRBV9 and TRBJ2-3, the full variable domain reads DSGVTQTPKHLITATGQRVTLRCSPRSGDLSVYWYQQSLDQGLQFLIQYYNGEERAKGNILERFSAQQFPDLHSELNLSSLELGDSALYFCASSIGPLYTDTQYFGPGTRLTVL.

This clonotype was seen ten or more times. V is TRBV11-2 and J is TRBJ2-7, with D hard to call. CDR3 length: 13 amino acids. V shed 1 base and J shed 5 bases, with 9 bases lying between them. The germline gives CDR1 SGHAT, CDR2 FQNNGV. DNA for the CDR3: TGTGCCAGCAGCTTAGTAGGGCAGAACGAGCAGTACTTC. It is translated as CASSLVGQNEQYF.

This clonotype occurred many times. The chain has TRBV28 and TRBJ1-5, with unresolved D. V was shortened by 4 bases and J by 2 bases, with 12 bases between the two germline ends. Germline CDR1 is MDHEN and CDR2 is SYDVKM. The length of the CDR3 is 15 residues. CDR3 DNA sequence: TGTGCCAGCAGTTCGTTAACCGGGGGCAATCAGCCCCAGCATTTT. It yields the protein CASSSLTGGNQPQHF.

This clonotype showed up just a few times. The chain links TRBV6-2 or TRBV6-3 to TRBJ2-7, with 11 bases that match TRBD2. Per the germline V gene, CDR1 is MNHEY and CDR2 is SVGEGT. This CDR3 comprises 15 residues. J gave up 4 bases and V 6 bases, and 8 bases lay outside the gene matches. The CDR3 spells CASRITGTSGYEQYF. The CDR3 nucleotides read TGTGCCAGCAGAATCACCGGGACTAGCGGTTACGAGCAGTACTTC.

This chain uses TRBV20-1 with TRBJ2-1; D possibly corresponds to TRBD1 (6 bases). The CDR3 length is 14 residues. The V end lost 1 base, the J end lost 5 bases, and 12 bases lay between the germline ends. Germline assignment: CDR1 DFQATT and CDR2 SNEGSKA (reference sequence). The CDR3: CSARVQTGNNEQFF. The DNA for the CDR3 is TGCAGTGCTAGAGTTCAGACAGGAAACAATGAGCAGTTCTTC.